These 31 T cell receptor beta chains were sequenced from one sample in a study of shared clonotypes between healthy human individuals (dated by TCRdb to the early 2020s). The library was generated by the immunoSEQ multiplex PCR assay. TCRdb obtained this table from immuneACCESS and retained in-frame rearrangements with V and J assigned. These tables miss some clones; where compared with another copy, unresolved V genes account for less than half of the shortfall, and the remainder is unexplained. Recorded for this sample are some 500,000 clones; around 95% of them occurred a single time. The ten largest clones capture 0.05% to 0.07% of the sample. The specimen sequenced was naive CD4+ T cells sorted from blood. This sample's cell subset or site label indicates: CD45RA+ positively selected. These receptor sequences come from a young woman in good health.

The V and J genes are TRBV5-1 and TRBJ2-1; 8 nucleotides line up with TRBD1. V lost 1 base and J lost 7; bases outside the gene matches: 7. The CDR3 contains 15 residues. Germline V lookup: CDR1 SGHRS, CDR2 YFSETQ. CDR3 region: CASSLQGARVNEQFF. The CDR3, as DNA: TGCGCCAGCAGCTTGCAGGGGGCGCGAGTAAATGAGCAGTTCTTC. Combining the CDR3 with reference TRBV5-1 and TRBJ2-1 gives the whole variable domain KAGVTQTPRYLIKTRGQQVTLSCSPISGHRSVSWYQQTPGQGLQFLFEYFSETQRNKGNFPGRFSGRQFSNSRSEMNVSTLELGDSALYLCASSLQGARVNEQFFGPGTRLTVL.

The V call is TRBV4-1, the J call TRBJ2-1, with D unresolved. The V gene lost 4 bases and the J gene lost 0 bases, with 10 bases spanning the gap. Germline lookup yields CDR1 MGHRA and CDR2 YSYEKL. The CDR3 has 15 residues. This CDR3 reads CASSLEMSSYNEQFF. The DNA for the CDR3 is TGCGCCAGCAGCCTTGAAATGAGCTCCTACAATGAGCAGTTCTTC.

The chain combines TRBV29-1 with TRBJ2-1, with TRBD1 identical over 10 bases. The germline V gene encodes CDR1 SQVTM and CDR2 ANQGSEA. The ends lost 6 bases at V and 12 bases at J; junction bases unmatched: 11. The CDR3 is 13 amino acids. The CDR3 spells CSVRDRGGLSQFF. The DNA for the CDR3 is TGCAGCGTCCGGGACAGGGGAGGTTTGTCGCAGTTCTTC.

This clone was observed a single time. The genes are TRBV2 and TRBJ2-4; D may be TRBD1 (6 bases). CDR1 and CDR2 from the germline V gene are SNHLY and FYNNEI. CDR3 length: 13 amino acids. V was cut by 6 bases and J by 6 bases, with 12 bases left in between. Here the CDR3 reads CASRQGLRNIQYF. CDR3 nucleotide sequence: TGTGCCAGCAGACAGGGTCTAAGAAACATTCAGTACTTC.

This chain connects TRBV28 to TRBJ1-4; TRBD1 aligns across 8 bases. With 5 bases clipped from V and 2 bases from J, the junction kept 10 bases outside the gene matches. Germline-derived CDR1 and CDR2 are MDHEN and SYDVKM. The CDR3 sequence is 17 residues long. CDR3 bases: TGTGCCAGCAGTACGCAGGGGGCAGGGACGACTAATGAAAAACTGTTTTTT. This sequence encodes CASSTQGAGTTNEKLFF.

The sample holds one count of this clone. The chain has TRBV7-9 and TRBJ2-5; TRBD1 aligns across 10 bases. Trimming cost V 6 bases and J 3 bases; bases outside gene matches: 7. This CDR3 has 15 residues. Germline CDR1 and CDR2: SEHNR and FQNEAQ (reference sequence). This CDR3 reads CASSSGTGVKETQYF. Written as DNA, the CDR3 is TGTGCCAGCAGTTCCGGGACAGGGGTCAAAGAGACCCAGTACTTC.

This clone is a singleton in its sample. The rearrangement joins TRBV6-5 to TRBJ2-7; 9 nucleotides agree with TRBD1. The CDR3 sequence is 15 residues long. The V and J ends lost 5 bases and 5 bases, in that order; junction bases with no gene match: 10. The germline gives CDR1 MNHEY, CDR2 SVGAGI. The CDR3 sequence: CASSQDRGLVDEQYF. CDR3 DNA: TGTGCCAGCAGTCAGGACAGGGGTCTTGTGGACGAGCAGTACTTC.

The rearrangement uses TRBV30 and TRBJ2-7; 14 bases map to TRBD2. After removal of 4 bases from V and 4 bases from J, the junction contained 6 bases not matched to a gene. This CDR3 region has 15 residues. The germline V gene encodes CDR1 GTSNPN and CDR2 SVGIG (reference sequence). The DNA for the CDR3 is TGTGCCTGGAAGAGAGGACTAGCGGGAGGATACGAGCAGTACTTC. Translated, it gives CAWKRGLAGGYEQYF.

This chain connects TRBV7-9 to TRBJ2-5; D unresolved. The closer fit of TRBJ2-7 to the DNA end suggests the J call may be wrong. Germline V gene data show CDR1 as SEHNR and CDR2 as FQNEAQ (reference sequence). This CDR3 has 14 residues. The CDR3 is CASSLVPGRYEQYF. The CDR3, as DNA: TGTGCCAGCAGCTTAGTTCCCGGCAGATACGAGCAGTACTTC.

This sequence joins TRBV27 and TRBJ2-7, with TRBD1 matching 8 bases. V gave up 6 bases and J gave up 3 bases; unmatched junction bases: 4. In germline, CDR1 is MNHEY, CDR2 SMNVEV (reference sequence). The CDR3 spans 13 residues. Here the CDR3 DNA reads TGTGCCAGCAGGTTAGGGACAGGCTACGAGCAGTACTTC. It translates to CASRLGTGYEQYF.

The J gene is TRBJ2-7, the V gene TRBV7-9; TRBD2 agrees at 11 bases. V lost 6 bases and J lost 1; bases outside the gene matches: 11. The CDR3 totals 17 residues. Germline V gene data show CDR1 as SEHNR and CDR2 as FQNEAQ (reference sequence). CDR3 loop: CASREIAGGPNSYEQYF. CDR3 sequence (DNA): TGTGCCAGCAGAGAAATAGCGGGAGGGCCCAATTCCTACGAGCAGTACTTC.

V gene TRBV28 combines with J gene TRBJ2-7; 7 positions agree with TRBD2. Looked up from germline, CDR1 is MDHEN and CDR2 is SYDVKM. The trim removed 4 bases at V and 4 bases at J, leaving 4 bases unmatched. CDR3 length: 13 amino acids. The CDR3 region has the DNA TGTGCCAGCAGTTCGAGCGGGATTTACGAGCAGTACTTC. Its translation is CASSSSGIYEQYF.

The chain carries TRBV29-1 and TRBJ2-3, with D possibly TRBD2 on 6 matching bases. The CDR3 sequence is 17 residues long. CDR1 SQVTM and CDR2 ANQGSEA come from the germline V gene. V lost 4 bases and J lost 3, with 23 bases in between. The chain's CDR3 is CSVGRQGVGRRTDTQYF. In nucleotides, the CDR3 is TGCAGCGTTGGGAGGCAGGGAGTTGGGAGGAGGACAGATACGCAGTATTTT.

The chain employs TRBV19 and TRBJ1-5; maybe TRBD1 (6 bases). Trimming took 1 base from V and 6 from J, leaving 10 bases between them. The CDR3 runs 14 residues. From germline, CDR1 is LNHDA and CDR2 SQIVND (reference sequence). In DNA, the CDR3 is TGTGCCAGTAGTATAGGGGGGGCGACTCAGCCCCAGCATTTT. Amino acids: CASSIGGATQPQHF.

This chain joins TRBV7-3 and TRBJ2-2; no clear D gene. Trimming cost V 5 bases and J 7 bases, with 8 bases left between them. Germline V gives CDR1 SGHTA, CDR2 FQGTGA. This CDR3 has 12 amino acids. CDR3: CASSPRVGELFF. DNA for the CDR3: TGTGCCAGCAGCCCCCGGGTCGGGGAGCTGTTTTTT.

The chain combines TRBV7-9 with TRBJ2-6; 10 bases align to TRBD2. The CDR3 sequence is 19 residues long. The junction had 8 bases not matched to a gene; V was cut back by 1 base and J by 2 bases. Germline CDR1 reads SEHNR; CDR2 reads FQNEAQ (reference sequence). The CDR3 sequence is CASSLGLAGAYTGANVLTF. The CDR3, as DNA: TGTGCCAGCAGCTTAGGTCTAGCGGGAGCTTATACTGGGGCCAACGTCCTGACTTTC.

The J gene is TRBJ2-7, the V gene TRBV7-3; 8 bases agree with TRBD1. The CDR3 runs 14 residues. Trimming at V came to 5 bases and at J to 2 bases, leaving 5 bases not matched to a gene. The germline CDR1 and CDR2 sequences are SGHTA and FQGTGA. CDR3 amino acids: CASSPGGVTYEQYF. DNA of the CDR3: TGTGCCAGCAGCCCAGGGGGCGTCACCTACGAGCAGTACTTC.

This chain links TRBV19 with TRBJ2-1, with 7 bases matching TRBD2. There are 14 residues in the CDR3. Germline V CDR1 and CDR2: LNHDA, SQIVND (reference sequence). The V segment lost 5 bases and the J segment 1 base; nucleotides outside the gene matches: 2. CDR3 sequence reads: CASSLGGSYNEQFF. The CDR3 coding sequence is TGTGCCAGTAGTTTGGGGGGGTCCTACAATGAGCAGTTCTTC.

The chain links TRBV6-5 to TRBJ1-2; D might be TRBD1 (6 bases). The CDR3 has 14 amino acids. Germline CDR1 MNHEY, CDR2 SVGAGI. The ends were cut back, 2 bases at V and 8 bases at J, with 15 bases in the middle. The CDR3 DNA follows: TGTGCCAGCAGTTACGCCGACAGGCACGGCGGCTACACCTTC. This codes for CASSYADRHGGYTF.

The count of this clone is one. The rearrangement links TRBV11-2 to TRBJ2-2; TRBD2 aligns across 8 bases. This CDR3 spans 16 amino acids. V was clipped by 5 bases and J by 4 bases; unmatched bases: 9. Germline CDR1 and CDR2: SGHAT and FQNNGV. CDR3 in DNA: TGTGCCAGCAGCACCCCGGGACTAGGGGTCACCGGGGAGCTGTTTTTT. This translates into CASSTPGLGVTGELFF. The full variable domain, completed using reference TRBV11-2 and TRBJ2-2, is EAGVAQSPRYKIIEKRQSVAFWCNPISGHATLYWYQQILGQGPKLLIQFQNNGVVDDSQLPKDRFSAERLKGVDSTLKIQPAKLEDSAVYLCASSTPGLGVTGELFFGEGSRLTVL.

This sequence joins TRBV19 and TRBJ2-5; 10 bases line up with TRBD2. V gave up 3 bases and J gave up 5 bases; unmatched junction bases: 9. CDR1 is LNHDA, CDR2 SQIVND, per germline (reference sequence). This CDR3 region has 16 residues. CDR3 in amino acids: CASSIPPELAGETQYF. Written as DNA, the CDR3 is TGTGCCAGTAGTATTCCCCCGGAACTAGCGGGGGAGACCCAGTACTTC.

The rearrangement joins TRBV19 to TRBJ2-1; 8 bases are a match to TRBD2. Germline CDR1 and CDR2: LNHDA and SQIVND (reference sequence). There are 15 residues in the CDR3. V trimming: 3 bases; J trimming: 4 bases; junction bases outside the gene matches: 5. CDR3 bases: TGTGCCAGTAGTATCGCTAGCGGGTCTTACAATGAGCAGTTCTTC. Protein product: CASSIASGSYNEQFF.

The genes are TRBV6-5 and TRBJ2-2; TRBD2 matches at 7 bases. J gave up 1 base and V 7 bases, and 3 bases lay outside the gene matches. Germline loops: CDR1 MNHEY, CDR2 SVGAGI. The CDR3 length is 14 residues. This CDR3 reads CASTKRENTGELFF. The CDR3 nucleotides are TGTGCCAGCACGAAGCGGGAGAACACCGGGGAGCTGTTTTTT.

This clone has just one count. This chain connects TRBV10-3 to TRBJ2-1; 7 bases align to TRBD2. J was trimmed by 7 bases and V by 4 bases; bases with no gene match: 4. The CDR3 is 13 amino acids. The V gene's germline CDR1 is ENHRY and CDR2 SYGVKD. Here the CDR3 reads CAISGREVNEQFF. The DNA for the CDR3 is TGTGCCATCAGTGGCCGGGAGGTGAATGAGCAGTTCTTC.

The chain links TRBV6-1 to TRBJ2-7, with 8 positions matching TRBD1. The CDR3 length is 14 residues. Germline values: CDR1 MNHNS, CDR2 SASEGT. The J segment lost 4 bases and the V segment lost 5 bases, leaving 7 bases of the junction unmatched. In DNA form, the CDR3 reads TGTGCCAGCAGTACGCGGACAGGGTTTTACGAGCAGTACTTC. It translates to CASSTRTGFYEQYF.

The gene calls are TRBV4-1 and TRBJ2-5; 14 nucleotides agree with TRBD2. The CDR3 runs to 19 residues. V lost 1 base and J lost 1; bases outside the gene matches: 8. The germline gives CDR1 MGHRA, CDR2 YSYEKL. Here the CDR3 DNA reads TGCGCCAGCAGCCAAGGGGGGACTAGCGGGAGTTTGGGCCAAGAGACCCAGTACTTC. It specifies CASSQGGTSGSLGQETQYF.

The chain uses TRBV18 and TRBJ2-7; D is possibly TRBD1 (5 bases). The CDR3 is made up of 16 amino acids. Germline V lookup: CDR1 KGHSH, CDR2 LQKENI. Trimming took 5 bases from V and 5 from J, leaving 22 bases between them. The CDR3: CASSSQGQAKLDEQYF. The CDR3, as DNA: TGTGCCAGCTCATCCCAGGGTCAGGCTAAATTGGACGAGCAGTACTTC. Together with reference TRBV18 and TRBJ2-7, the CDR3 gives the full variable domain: NAGVMQNPRHLVRRRGQEARLRCSPMKGHSHVYWYRQLPEEGLKFMVYLQKENIIDESGMPKERFSAEFPKEGPSILRIQQVVRGDSAAYFCASSSQGQAKLDEQYFGPGTRLTVT.

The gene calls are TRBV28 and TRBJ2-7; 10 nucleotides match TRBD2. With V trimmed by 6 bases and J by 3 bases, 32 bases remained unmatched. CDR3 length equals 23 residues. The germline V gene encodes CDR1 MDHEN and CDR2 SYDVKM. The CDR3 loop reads CASSHDRGWVLAGDSRGIYEQYF. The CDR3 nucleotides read TGTGCCAGCAGCCATGACAGGGGTTGGGTGCTAGCGGGAGATAGTAGGGGGATCTACGAGCAGTACTTC. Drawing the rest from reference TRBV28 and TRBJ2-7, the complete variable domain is DVKVTQSSRYLVKRTGEKVFLECVQDMDHENMFWYRQDPGLGLRLIYFSYDVKMKEKGDIPEGYSVSREKKERFSLILESASTNQTSMYLCASSHDRGWVLAGDSRGIYEQYFGPGTRLTVT.

The CDR3 DNA reads TGTGCCAGCAGCCTAGGGACAGGGGGCGCTTTCGAGCAGTACTTC. It codes for CASSLGTGGAFEQYF. This sequence joins TRBV5-4 and TRBJ2-7; 12 nucleotides agree with TRBD1. J was trimmed by 6 bases and V by 4 bases; bases with no gene match: 8. CDR3 length: 15 residues. CDR1 is SGHNT and CDR2 is YYREEE in the germline V gene (reference sequence).

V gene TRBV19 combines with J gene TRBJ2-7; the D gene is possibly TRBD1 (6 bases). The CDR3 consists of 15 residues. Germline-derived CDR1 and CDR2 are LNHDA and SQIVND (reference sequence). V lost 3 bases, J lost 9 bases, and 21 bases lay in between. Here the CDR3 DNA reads TGTGCCAGTAGTATCGGGACAACCGACGTGCGATGGCAGTACTTC. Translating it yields CASSIGTTDVRWQYF.

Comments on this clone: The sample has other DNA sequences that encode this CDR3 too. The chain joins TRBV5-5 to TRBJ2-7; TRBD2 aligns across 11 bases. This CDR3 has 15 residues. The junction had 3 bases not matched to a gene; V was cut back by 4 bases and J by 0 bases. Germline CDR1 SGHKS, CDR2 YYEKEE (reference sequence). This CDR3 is CASSGTSGSSYEQYF. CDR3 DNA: TGTGCCAGCAGCGGCACTAGCGGGAGCTCCTACGAGCAGTACTTC.